This T cell receptor beta chain was observed in a study of blood T cell repertoires in COVID-19. About the study: Samples of COVID-19 (acute and convalescent) were obtained from the United States, Italy and Spain. Sources were T cells, B-cell-depleted T cells, or PBMCs; the material itself was cDNA or gDNA.

This CDR3 is 15 amino acids long. Germline loops: CDR1 MNHEY, CDR2 SVGEGT. V was trimmed by 0 bases and J by 3 bases, leaving 11 bases between them. Source study methods: Amplification of reference gene primers was used by the study to estimate nucleated cell counts. Sequenced by immunoSEQ multiplex PCR; TCRdb stores in-frame clones only, minus some. The V and J calls and the clone size are those of that table, but D and trimming were determined from the DNA. The sample consists of hundreds of thousands of clones, roughly 85% of them appearing once. This clonotype originated in a man in his forties with acute or convalescent COVID-19. J is TRBJ1-2 and V is TRBV6-2 or TRBV6-3; D is undetermined. Material for sequencing was peripheral blood. The CDR3 DNA sequence: TGTGCCAGCAGTTACTCCCTCTATCCATACTATGGCTACACCTTC. Translation gives CASSYSLYPYYGYTF.